This T cell receptor (beta chain) was captured by sequencing in a study of blood T cell repertoires in COVID-19. Across the whole study: COVID-19 samples collected from the United States, Italy and Spain covered acute and convalescent phases. The analysed material was cDNA or gDNA that came from T cells, B-cell-depleted T cells, or PBMCs.

V lost 3 bases, J lost 4 bases, and 10 bases lay in between. CDR1 is LNHDA and CDR2 is SQIVND in the germline V gene (reference sequence). This CDR3 spans 15 amino acids. In the source study's methods: Reference gene primers were amplified, and this amplification served to estimate nucleated cell counts. Generated by immunoSEQ multiplex PCR, the TCRdb table keeps only in-frame clones and is missing some. That table supplies the V and J calls and clone size; D and trimming were determined from the DNA. Of around 70,000 clones listed, around 86% are singletons. This chain links TRBV19 with TRBJ2-6; D might be TRBD2 (6 bases). Sequencing input: peripheral blood. The origin of this receptor is a human donor in a cohort sampled during active COVID-19. The CDR3 DNA is TGTGCCAGTAGTATTGGAGGGTCGGGGGCCAACGTCCTGACTTTC. Its translation: CASSIGGSGANVLTF.